The clone carrying this T cell receptor beta chain occurred once. The CDR3 consists of 12 residues. Per the germline V gene, CDR1 is MNHEY and CDR2 is SMNVEV (reference sequence). The J segment lost 4 bases and the V segment lost 8 bases, leaving 4 bases of the junction unmatched. The time point here: baseline, week 1 (first vaccination visit). Described treatment: pre-vaccination baseline after standard-of-care therapy. The data were produced by immunoSEQ multiplex PCR, yet TCRdb's version contains in-frame clones alone and is incomplete. The sample lists about 98,000 clones, 70% to 90% seen once, with roughly 0.58% in the top ten. The sample originates from a study of a mutant IDH1 vaccine in newly diagnosed glioma. For the study at large: Those enrolled had earlier been treated with radiotherapy, temozolomide, or both, mostly both.

The origin of this receptor is a woman between 45 and 65 years old with glioma. This rearrangement joins TRBV27 to TRBJ1-2; 7 bases match TRBD1. The sequences come from PBMCs, collected from a glioma patient treated with radiotherapy, temozolomide or both. CDR3 DNA: TGTGCCAGCCGGGACAGTATCTATGGCTACACCTTC. It is translated as CASRDSIYGYTF.